The clone carrying this T cell receptor beta chain occurred a few times. Its antigen is as yet unknown. With V trimmed by 1 base and J by 4 bases, 2 bases remained unmatched. The germline V gene encodes CDR1 DFQATT and CDR2 SNEGSKA (reference sequence). The CDR3 spans 15 residues. The entry originates in a study of post-analysis software for immune sequencing data. Overall study results and limits: Patients used several TRBV segments, including TRBV5-6, TRBV5-1 and TRBV20-1, more often than controls.

cDNA libraries for TCR beta contained unique molecular identifiers. TCRdb re-derived calls from the PCR reads in MiXCR, one entry per CDR3 protein. The data show about 430,000 distinct CDR3 sequences, approximately 39% seen once. Sequenced sample: blood. This sequence was found in a girl between 2 and 10 years old with multiple sclerosis. The J gene is TRBJ2-1, the V gene TRBV20-1, with TRBD2 identical over 12 bases. The CDR3 coding sequence is TGCAGTGCTAGAGCTAGCGGGGGGGCGTACAATGAGCAGTTCTTC. As protein: CSARASGGAYNEQFF.